Listed below are T cell receptor beta chains from one sample, sequenced in a study of beta chain features in type 1 diabetes. Libraries were prepared by immunoSEQ multiplex PCR; TCRdb keeps only in-frame clonotypes and omits some of them. Of 400,000 to 600,000 clones listed, roughly 31% were seen once; the top ten hold roughly 0.066%. Sequenced: naive CD4+ T cells from blood. Every receptor here comes from a man aged 18 to 29 in good health. Each CDR3 is given with its conserved first and last residue. A D gene is named only where the DNA matches it firmly. Clone size, where shown, is once, few, many, or a class for clones that have expanded.

j_gene: TRBJ2-7; v_gene: TRBV7-9; abundance: NA; d_gene: NA; CDR3nt: TGTGCCAGCAGCTTAATCGACGAGCAGTACTTC; CDR3aa: CASSLIDEQYF
j_gene: TRBJ2-3; v_gene: TRBV7-6; abundance: few; d_gene: NA; CDR3nt: TGTGCCAGCAGCCCCATAAGGGGCGAAGATACGCAGTATTTT; CDR3aa: CASSPIRGEDTQYF
j_gene: TRBJ2-7; v_gene: TRBV7-2; abundance: NA; d_gene: TRBD2; CDR3nt: TGTGCCAGCAGCTTAATCCCTAGCGGATATCCCTCCTACGAGCAGTACTTC; CDR3aa: CASSLIPSGYPSYEQYF
j_gene: TRBJ2-5; v_gene: TRBV9; abundance: NA; d_gene: NA; CDR3nt: TGTGCCAGCAGCCCCCTCGGGGCGGGGAGCATAGAGACCCAGTACTTC; CDR3aa: CASSPLGAGSIETQYF
j_gene: TRBJ2-1; v_gene: TRBV27; abundance: few; d_gene: NA; CDR3nt: TGTGCCAGCAGTTTATATGCCTCATATAGCAATGAGCAGTTCTTC; CDR3aa: CASSLYASYSNEQFF
j_gene: TRBJ2-4; v_gene: TRBV12-5; abundance: NA; d_gene: NA; CDR3nt: TGTGCTAGTGGTTTCAAGGAGGGACTAGCCAAAAACATTCAGTACTTC; CDR3aa: CASGFKEGLAKNIQYF
j_gene: TRBJ2-7; v_gene: TRBV7-3; abundance: NA; d_gene: TRBD2; CDR3nt: TGTGCCAGCAGCCCCGAGGCTAGCGGAACCTACGAGCAGTACTTC; CDR3aa: CASSPEASGTYEQYF
j_gene: TRBJ2-1; v_gene: TRBV6-1; abundance: few; d_gene: NA; CDR3nt: TGTGCCAGCGGGGACTCCCCCAGTGAGCAGTTCTTC; CDR3aa: CASGDSPSEQFF
j_gene: TRBJ2-5; v_gene: TRBV7-2; abundance: NA; d_gene: NA; CDR3nt: TGTGCCAGCAGCTTAGAACGCGAGACCCAGTACTTC; CDR3aa: CASSLERETQYF
j_gene: TRBJ1-2; v_gene: TRBV30; abundance: NA; d_gene: TRBD1; CDR3nt: TGTGCCTGGAGTGTTCGACAGGGGCCAGCCTATGGCTACACCTTC; CDR3aa: CAWSVRQGPAYGYTF
j_gene: TRBJ2-1; v_gene: TRBV29-1; abundance: NA; d_gene: NA; CDR3nt: TGCAGCGTAAGACCCTTGAACAATGAGCAGTTCTTC; CDR3aa: CSVRPLNNEQFF
j_gene: TRBJ2-7; v_gene: TRBV5-1; abundance: NA; d_gene: NA; CDR3nt: TGCGCCAGCAGCTTGGCCGGACCGAGCTACGAGCAGTACTTC; CDR3aa: CASSLAGPSYEQYF
j_gene: TRBJ2-3; v_gene: TRBV30; abundance: NA; d_gene: NA; CDR3nt: TGTGCCTGGAGTACCCGCGATACGCAGTATTTT; CDR3aa: CAWSTRDTQYF
j_gene: TRBJ1-1; v_gene: TRBV7-2; abundance: NA; d_gene: NA; CDR3nt: TGTGCCAGCAGCTTGGCACCGAACACTGAAGCTTTCTTT; CDR3aa: CASSLAPNTEAFF
j_gene: TRBJ2-2; v_gene: TRBV23-1; abundance: NA; d_gene: TRBD2; CDR3nt: TGCGCCAGCCGAACCTACCGGGACTACCAATCGAACACCGGGGAGCTGTTTTTT; CDR3aa: CASRTYRDYQSNTGELFF
j_gene: TRBJ1-1; v_gene: TRBV7-2; abundance: NA; d_gene: NA; CDR3nt: TGTGCCAGCAGCTTACGTTCGGGAACTGAAGCTTTCTTT; CDR3aa: CASSLRSGTEAFF
j_gene: TRBJ1-2; v_gene: TRBV5-4; abundance: NA; d_gene: NA; CDR3nt: TGTGCCAGCGTGCTTGCGGGGGGCGATGGCTACACCTTC; CDR3aa: CASVLAGGDGYTF
j_gene: TRBJ2-5; v_gene: TRBV5-1; abundance: few; d_gene: TRBD1; CDR3nt: TGCGCCAGCAGCCCCGACAGGGGACAAGAGACCCAGTACTTC; CDR3aa: CASSPDRGQETQYF
j_gene: TRBJ2-1; v_gene: TRBV7-8; abundance: NA; d_gene: TRBD1; CDR3nt: TGTGCCAGCAGCCGACAGGGTCCTTACAATGAGCAGTTCTTC; CDR3aa: CASSRQGPYNEQFF
j_gene: TRBJ2-7; v_gene: TRBV29-1; abundance: NA; d_gene: TRBD2; CDR3nt: TGCAGCGTTTGGAGATTAGGGACTAGCGGAACCCCTTACGAGCAGTACTTC; CDR3aa: CSVWRLGTSGTPYEQYF
j_gene: TRBJ2-1; v_gene: TRBV2; abundance: few; d_gene: NA; CDR3nt: TGTGCCAGCAGTGAATTGAGCCTAGCGGGATACCGAACAGGGGGCCATGCGAATGAGCAGTTCTTC; CDR3aa: CASSELSLAGYRTGGHANEQFF
j_gene: TRBJ2-2; v_gene: TRBV11-2; abundance: NA; d_gene: NA; CDR3nt: TGTGCCAGCAGACAGGTCACCGGGGAGCTGTTTTTT; CDR3aa: CASRQVTGELFF
j_gene: TRBJ2-1; v_gene: TRBV19; abundance: NA; d_gene: NA; CDR3nt: TGTGCCACCCTAAAGGGTGGAGGCTACAATGAGCAGTTCTTC; CDR3aa: CATLKGGGYNEQFF
j_gene: TRBJ1-4; v_gene: TRBV9; abundance: NA; d_gene: NA; CDR3nt: TGTGCCAGCAGCCCCCGACAGCTCGCAACTAATGAAAAACTGTTTTTT; CDR3aa: CASSPRQLATNEKLFF
j_gene: TRBJ2-5; v_gene: TRBV7-8; abundance: NA; d_gene: NA; CDR3nt: TGTGCCAGCAGCTTAGTAGGTGGCTCCCAAGAGACCCAGTACTTC; CDR3aa: CASSLVGGSQETQYF
j_gene: TRBJ2-2; v_gene: TRBV5-1; abundance: few; d_gene: NA; CDR3nt: TGCGCCAGCAGCTTGCAGGTTCAGGGAGCCGGGGAGCTGTTTTTT; CDR3aa: CASSLQVQGAGELFF
j_gene: TRBJ2-5; v_gene: TRBV4-3; abundance: NA; d_gene: NA; CDR3nt: TGCGCCAGCAGCCAAGTTAGTAACCCCCGCGGGACCCAGTACTTC; CDR3aa: CASSQVSNPRGTQYF
j_gene: TRBJ2-6; v_gene: TRBV29-1; abundance: NA; d_gene: NA; CDR3nt: TGCAGCGTCCAGACACCTCCTTCTGGGGCCAACGTCCTGACTTTC; CDR3aa: CSVQTPPSGANVLTF
j_gene: TRBJ1-3; v_gene: TRBV29-1; abundance: few; d_gene: TRBD1; CDR3nt: TGCAGCGGGACGACAGGGGGAAACACCATATATTTT; CDR3aa: CSGTTGGNTIYF
j_gene: TRBJ1-4; v_gene: TRBV30; abundance: NA; d_gene: TRBD1; CDR3nt: TGTGCCTGGAGCGGGGGGACAGGAGAAAATGAAAAACTGTTTTTT; CDR3aa: CAWSGGTGENEKLFF
j_gene: TRBJ1-2; v_gene: TRBV18; abundance: NA; d_gene: NA; CDR3nt: TGTGCCAGCTCGGAGGGGGAGGACTATGGCTACACCTTC; CDR3aa: CASSEGEDYGYTF
j_gene: TRBJ1-2; v_gene: TRBV7-9; abundance: NA; d_gene: TRBD1; CDR3nt: TGTGCCAGCAGCTCCTACAGGGGTTTGGGCTATGGCTACACCTTC; CDR3aa: CASSSYRGLGYGYTF
j_gene: TRBJ2-5; v_gene: TRBV5-6; abundance: NA; d_gene: TRBD2; CDR3nt: TGTGCCAGCAGCTCTCTCCGGGACTATCAAGAGACCCAGTACTTC; CDR3aa: CASSSLRDYQETQYF
j_gene: TRBJ1-1; v_gene: TRBV9; abundance: few; d_gene: NA; CDR3nt: TGTGCCAGCAGCGTAGGGGGAAGTAGCACTGAAGCTTTCTTT; CDR3aa: CASSVGGSSTEAFF
j_gene: TRBJ2-7; v_gene: TRBV4-2; abundance: few; d_gene: NA; CDR3nt: TGTGCCAGCAGCGCCAGCTCCTACGAGCAGTACTTC; CDR3aa: CASSASSYEQYF
j_gene: TRBJ2-1; v_gene: TRBV29-1; abundance: few; d_gene: NA; CDR3nt: TGCAGCGCTTTCCCGTCGCGGAATGAGCAGTTCTTC; CDR3aa: CSAFPSRNEQFF
j_gene: TRBJ2-6; v_gene: TRBV5-1; abundance: NA; d_gene: NA; CDR3nt: TGCGCCAGCAGCTTGGGAGGGGCTGGGGCCAACGTCCTGACTTTC; CDR3aa: CASSLGGAGANVLTF
j_gene: TRBJ2-7; v_gene: TRBV29-1; abundance: few; d_gene: TRBD1; CDR3nt: TGCAGCGGACAGGGGCCTACCTACGAGCAGTACTTC; CDR3aa: CSGQGPTYEQYF
j_gene: TRBJ1-4; v_gene: TRBV5-1; abundance: few; d_gene: NA; CDR3nt: TGCGCCAGCAGCTTGCTCAGTCCGGGTAATGAAAAACTGTTTTTT; CDR3aa: CASSLLSPGNEKLFF
j_gene: TRBJ2-7; v_gene: TRBV25-1; abundance: NA; d_gene: TRBD2; CDR3nt: TGTGCCAGCAGTGGGTTTAGCGGGAGGGGCGAGCAGTACTTC; CDR3aa: CASSGFSGRGEQYF
j_gene: TRBJ2-7; v_gene: TRBV6-5; abundance: NA; d_gene: TRBD1; CDR3nt: TGTGCCAGCAGTTACTCGAAACAGGGGGCCTACGAGCAGTACTTC; CDR3aa: CASSYSKQGAYEQYF
j_gene: TRBJ2-3; v_gene: TRBV29-1; abundance: NA; d_gene: NA; CDR3nt: TGCAGCGTTGAGCCTCAAGGGGGGGAGCGCACAGATACGCAGTATTTT; CDR3aa: CSVEPQGGERTDTQYF
j_gene: TRBJ2-7; v_gene: TRBV7-2; abundance: once; d_gene: TRBD2; CDR3nt: TGTGCCAGCAGCTTAGGGGGTGGCGGGAGGACCCTCTCCTACGAGCAGTACTTC; CDR3aa: CASSLGGGGRTLSYEQYF
j_gene: TRBJ1-1; v_gene: TRBV13; abundance: few; d_gene: TRBD1; CDR3nt: TGTGCCAGCAGTCCACAAGGACAGGGATACGACACTGAAGCTTTCTTT; CDR3aa: CASSPQGQGYDTEAFF
j_gene: TRBJ2-5; v_gene: TRBV11-2; abundance: few; d_gene: NA; CDR3nt: TGTGCCAGCGCCACAGGGATCACAGAGACCCAGTACTTC; CDR3aa: CASATGITETQYF
j_gene: TRBJ2-1; v_gene: TRBV5-1; abundance: few; d_gene: NA; CDR3nt: TGCGCCAGCAGCTTGCCAGGGGATGAGCAGTTCTTC; CDR3aa: CASSLPGDEQFF
j_gene: TRBJ2-7; v_gene: TRBV5-1; abundance: NA; d_gene: NA; CDR3nt: TGCGCCAGCAGCGCCTTGACCGACTCCTACGAGCAGTACTTC; CDR3aa: CASSALTDSYEQYF
j_gene: TRBJ2-1; v_gene: TRBV15; abundance: once; d_gene: TRBD2; CDR3nt: TGTGCCACCCTAGCGGGTCCATCCTACAATGAGCAGTTCTTC; CDR3aa: CATLAGPSYNEQFF
j_gene: TRBJ1-5; v_gene: TRBV6-6; abundance: NA; d_gene: NA; CDR3nt: TGTGCCAGCAGTTACTCGAGGGAGCCCCAGCATTTT; CDR3aa: CASSYSREPQHF
j_gene: TRBJ2-5; v_gene: TRBV14; abundance: NA; d_gene: NA; CDR3nt: TGTGCCAGCAGCCAAGATAGGCCAGGGCCAACCCGAGAGACCCAGTACTTC; CDR3aa: CASSQDRPGPTRETQYF
j_gene: TRBJ2-3; v_gene: TRBV7-9; abundance: few; d_gene: NA; CDR3nt: TGTGCCAGCAGCTCCCAGGGCGCAGATACGCAGTATTTT; CDR3aa: CASSSQGADTQYF
j_gene: TRBJ2-1; v_gene: TRBV29-1; abundance: few; d_gene: NA; CDR3nt: TGCAGCGTTGCCCGGGAACTAGCCGTCTGGAATGAGCAGTTCTTC; CDR3aa: CSVARELAVWNEQFF
j_gene: TRBJ2-1; v_gene: TRBV7-6; abundance: NA; d_gene: TRBD1; CDR3nt: TGTGCCAGCAGCCGTGGACAGGGGTATGAGCAGTTCTTC; CDR3aa: CASSRGQGYEQFF
j_gene: TRBJ2-1; v_gene: TRBV5-1; abundance: NA; d_gene: NA; CDR3nt: TGCGCCAGCAGTCTGGGCTCCGGCAATGAGCAGTTCTTC; CDR3aa: CASSLGSGNEQFF
j_gene: TRBJ2-4; v_gene: TRBV6-1; abundance: NA; d_gene: NA; CDR3nt: TGTGCCAGCAGCGGAGAGTCCAAAAACATTCAGTACTTC; CDR3aa: CASSGESKNIQYF
j_gene: TRBJ2-5; v_gene: TRBV7-2; abundance: few; d_gene: NA; CDR3nt: TGTGCCTCGAACAGGGCACAAGAGACCCAGTACTTC; CDR3aa: CASNRAQETQYF
j_gene: TRBJ2-5; v_gene: TRBV11-3; abundance: few; d_gene: TRBD1; CDR3nt: TGTGCCAGCAGCCCCAGACAGGGTGGGGAGACCCAGTACTTC; CDR3aa: CASSPRQGGETQYF